This TCR beta chain was recovered during a study of CD8 T cells in Susac syndrome. This CDR3 region has 16 residues. V lost 0 bases, J lost 0 bases, and 12 bases lay in between. Germline CDR1 reads SGHRS; CDR2 reads YFSETQ. Random hexamers served to reverse transcribe roughly 0.5 to 1 ug RNA. TCRdb re-called the immunoSEQ multiplex PCR reads through MiXCR, storing one row per CDR3 protein. The sample consists of about 140,000 distinct CDR3 sequences, approximately 95% of them appearing once. This clonotype was detected only once. The specimen sequenced was CD4+ T cells from PBMCs. J is TRBJ1-1 and V is TRBV5-1; D call uncertain. This receptor was taken from a human donor with multiple sclerosis. CDR3 region: CASSLEPTPLNTEAFF. CDR3 nucleotides: TGCGCCAGCAGCTTGGAACCGACGCCTCTGAACACTGAAGCTTTCTTT. Full variable domain (remainder filled in from reference TRBV5-1 and TRBJ1-1): KAGVTQTPRYLIKTRGQQVTLSCSPISGHRSVSWYQQTPGQGLQFLFEYFSETQRNKGNFPGRFSGRQFSNSRSEMNVSTLELGDSALYLCASSLEPTPLNTEAFFGQGTRLTVV.